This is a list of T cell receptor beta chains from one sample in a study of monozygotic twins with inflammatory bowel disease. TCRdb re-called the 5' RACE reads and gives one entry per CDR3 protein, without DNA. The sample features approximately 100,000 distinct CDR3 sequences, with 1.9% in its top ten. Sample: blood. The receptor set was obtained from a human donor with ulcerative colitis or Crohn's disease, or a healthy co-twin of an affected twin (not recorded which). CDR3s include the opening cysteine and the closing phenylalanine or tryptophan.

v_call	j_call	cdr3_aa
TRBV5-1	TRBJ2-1	CASSFSGRDEQFF
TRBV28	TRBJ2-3	CASSRGGSGGTQYF
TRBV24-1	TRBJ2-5	CATSDLALPGQETQYF
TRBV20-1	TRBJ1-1	CSASPNTEAFF
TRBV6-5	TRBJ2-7	CATSLPGQTSYEQYF
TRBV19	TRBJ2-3	CASSILGVSTDTQYF
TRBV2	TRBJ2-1	CASKRGSGNEQFF
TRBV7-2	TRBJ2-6	CASSLALSGANVLTF
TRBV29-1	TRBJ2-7	CSVVAGTAYEQYF
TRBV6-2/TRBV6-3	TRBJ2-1	CASSYSAGQGQAFSIF
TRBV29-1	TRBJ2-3	CSAGGPDTQYF
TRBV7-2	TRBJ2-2	CASILVVSGGRTGELFF
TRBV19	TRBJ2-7	CASSPGTGGEEQYF
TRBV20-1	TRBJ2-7	CSARLRDRGYEQYF
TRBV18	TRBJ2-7	CASSGGTLDYEQYF
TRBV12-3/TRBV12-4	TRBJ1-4	CASSFRRGGNEKLFF
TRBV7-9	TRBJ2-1	CASSPRGLAGAGNEQFF
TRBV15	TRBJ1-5	CATSRGDQYNQPQHF
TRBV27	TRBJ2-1	CASRSWGGNEQFF
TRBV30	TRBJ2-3	CAWSVYRVRSTDTQYF
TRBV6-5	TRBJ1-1	CASTGRNTEAFF
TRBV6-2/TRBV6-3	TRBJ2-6	CASRTYKLGQGNPGANVLTF
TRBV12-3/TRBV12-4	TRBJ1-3	CASSLAPPGGTGNTIYF
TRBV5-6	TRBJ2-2	CASSLEVRTGELFF
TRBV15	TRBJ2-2	CATSRELREAGTGELFF
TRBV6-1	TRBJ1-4	CASSEARGGLNEKLFF
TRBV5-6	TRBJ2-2	CASSPEPWAGNYTGELFF
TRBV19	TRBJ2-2	CASSTTGTGGALTNTGELFF
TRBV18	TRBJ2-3	CASSPLADFTDTQYF
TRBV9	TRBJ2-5	CASSVGIRETQETQYF
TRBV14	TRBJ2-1	CASKGQVYNEQFF
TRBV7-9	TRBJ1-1	CASSLVVRASLTEAFF
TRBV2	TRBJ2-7	CASKPVLSYEQYF
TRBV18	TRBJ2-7	CASSPLGPAYEQYF
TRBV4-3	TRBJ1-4	CASSQERGYNEKLFF
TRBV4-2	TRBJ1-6	CASSPPGRLDSPLHF
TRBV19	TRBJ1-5	CASNLRDKGYQPQHF
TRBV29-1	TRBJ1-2	CSVPTGGVGYTF
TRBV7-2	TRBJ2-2	CASSLEGVRVTGELFF
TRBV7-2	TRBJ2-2	CASSRGGTGELFF
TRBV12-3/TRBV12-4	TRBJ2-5	CASRGLRAQETQYF
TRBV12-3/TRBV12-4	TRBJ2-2	CASRNRVNTGELFF
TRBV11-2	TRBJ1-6	CASSLRAGQSSYNSPLHF
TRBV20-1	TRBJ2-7	CSAVTHRGGEQYF
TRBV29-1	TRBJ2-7	CSGLDAGTGHEQYF
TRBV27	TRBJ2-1	CASSSQGVEQFF
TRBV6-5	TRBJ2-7	CASKWAGPYEQYF
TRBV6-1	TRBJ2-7	CASSEGIGLTYEQYF
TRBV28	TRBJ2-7	CATRLSGSSYEQYF
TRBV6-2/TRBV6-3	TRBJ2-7	CASSYSRTYFYEQYF
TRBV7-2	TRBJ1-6	CASSLGVALYNSPLHF
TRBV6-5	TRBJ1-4	CASSYTNEKLFF
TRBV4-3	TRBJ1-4	CASSQDRVEKLFF
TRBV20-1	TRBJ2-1	CSASQGAGGSNEQFF
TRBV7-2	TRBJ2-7	CASSLATGFGSYEQYF